The source of this T cell receptor beta chain is a study of blood T cells in healthy people across ages. The CDR3 has 12 amino acids. CDR1 ENHRY and CDR2 SYGVKD come from the germline V gene. Donors ranged from about 6 to 90 years old and were healthy Caucasians in Russia. For the second PCR, which ran for 7 to 11 cycles, a sample-barcoded 5' primer and a J-beta primer mix were used. TCRdb reprocessed the 5' RACE reads with MiXCR, giving one entry per CDR3 protein. The profile covers some 550,000 distinct CDR3 sequences, with 47% appearing a single time and 20% to 25% taken by the ten largest. V and J are TRBV10-3 and TRBJ2-4, with D maybe TRBD1 (5 bases). The assigned J gene may be wrong: the sequence end matches TRBJ2-7 better. Sequencing was done on a sample of blood. This clonotype originated in a man older than 75 in good health. CDR3: CATQTASYEQYF. The CDR3 DNA is TGTGCCACCCAGACAGCTTCCTACGAGCAGTACTTC.